Sequencing of this T cell receptor (beta chain) was carried out in a study of blood T cell repertoires in COVID-19. Study-level information: PBMCs, B-cell-depleted T cells, or T cells provided the cDNA or gDNA that made up the material.

Per germline, CDR1 SGHTA and CDR2 FQGNSA. The CDR3 totals 15 residues. Trimming cost V 2 bases and J 2 bases; bases outside gene matches: 6. In the study's own analysis: Researchers report that nucleated cell counts were estimated from reference gene primer amplification. Libraries were prepared by immunoSEQ multiplex PCR; TCRdb keeps only in-frame clonotypes and omits some of them. The V and J calls and clone size come from that table; D and trimming were worked out from the DNA. The table records roughly 85,000 clones, approximately 90% of them present only once. Sequenced material: peripheral blood. The TCR originated in a man in his fifties with active or convalescent COVID-19. The chain links TRBV7-2 to TRBJ2-7; 7 positions agree with TRBD1. The CDR3 sequence is CASSLTGTDTYEQYF. The CDR3 nucleotides are TGTGCCAGCAGCTTAACCGGGACAGACACCTACGAGCAGTACTTC.